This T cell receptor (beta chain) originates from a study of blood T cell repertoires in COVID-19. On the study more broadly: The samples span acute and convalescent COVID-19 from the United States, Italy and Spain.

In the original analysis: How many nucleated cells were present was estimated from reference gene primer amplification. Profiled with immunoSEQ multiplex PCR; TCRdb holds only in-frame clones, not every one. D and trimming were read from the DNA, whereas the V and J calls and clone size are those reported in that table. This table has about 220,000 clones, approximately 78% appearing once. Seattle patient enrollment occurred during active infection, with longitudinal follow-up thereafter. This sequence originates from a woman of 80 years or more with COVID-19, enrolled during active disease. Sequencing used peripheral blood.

The CDR3 sequence: CASSLSGGHHTEAFF. Written as DNA, the CDR3 is TGTGCCAGCAGTTTATCCGGGGGGCATCACACTGAAGCTTTCTTT. V is TRBV27 and J is TRBJ1-1, with D perhaps matching TRBD1 (6 bases). The CDR3 totals 15 residues. V lost 0 bases, J lost 3 bases, and 11 bases lay in between. The germline gives CDR1 MNHEY, CDR2 SMNVEV (reference sequence).